One TCR beta chain is described in this entry. The data are from a study of graft-versus-host responses after intestinal transplantation. CDR1 MGHRA and CDR2 YSYEKL come from the germline V gene. This CDR3 spans 16 amino acids. J was trimmed by 5 bases and V by 4 bases; bases with no gene match: 11. The repertoire was sequenced with immunoSEQ multiplex PCR; TCRdb's copy has only in-frame clones and lacks some. The sample gives about 8,000 clones, 97% of which show up once; over 0.2% is in the top ten. The sample here was PBMCs, taken 23 days after intestinal transplant. This receptor was identified in a human patient who received an intestinal transplant, so some T cells may come from the graft donor. V gene TRBV4-1 combines with J gene TRBJ2-5; 9 bases are a match to TRBD1. The DNA for the CDR3 is TGCGCCAGCAGCCCGGGGCCGGGACAGGGTTTGGAGACCCAGTACTTC. Its translation is CASSPGPGQGLETQYF.